What follows describes a single T cell receptor beta chain. The data belong to a study of blood T cell repertoires in COVID-19. The data were produced by immunoSEQ multiplex PCR, yet TCRdb's version contains in-frame clones alone and is incomplete. The repertoire holds around 190,000 clones, with roughly 85% as singletons. The sequence derives from a man aged 50 to 59 with active or convalescent COVID-19. The sample taken for sequencing was peripheral blood.

The CDR3 DNA reads TGTGCCAGCAGTAAAAACCCACAGGGGCAGGCTTTCTTT. Its protein product is CASSKNPQGQAFF. The J gene is TRBJ1-1, the V gene TRBV27; TRBD1 agrees at 7 bases. The V gene end was trimmed by 5 bases and the J gene end by 11 bases; junction bases not matched to a gene: 11. The V gene's germline CDR1 is MNHEY and CDR2 SMNVEV (reference sequence). The CDR3 is 13 amino acids.